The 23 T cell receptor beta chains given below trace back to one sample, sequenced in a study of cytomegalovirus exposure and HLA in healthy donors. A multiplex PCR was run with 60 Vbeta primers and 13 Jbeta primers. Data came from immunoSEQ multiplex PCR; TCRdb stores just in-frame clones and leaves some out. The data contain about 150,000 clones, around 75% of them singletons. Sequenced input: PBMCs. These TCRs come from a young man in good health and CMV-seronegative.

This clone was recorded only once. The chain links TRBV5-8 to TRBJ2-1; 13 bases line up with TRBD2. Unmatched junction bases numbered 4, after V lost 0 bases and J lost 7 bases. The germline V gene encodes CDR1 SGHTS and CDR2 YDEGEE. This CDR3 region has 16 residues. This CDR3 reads CASSLGTSGSTNEQFF. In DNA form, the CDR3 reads TGTGCCAGCAGCTTGGGGACTAGCGGGAGTACTAATGAGCAGTTCTTC.

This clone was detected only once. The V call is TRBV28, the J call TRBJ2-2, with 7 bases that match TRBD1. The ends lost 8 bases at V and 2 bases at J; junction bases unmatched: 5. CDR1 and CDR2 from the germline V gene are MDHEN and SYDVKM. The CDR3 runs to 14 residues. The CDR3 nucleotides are TGTGCCAGCCTGGGACAGATCAACACCGGGGAGCTGTTTTTT. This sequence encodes CASLGQINTGELFF.

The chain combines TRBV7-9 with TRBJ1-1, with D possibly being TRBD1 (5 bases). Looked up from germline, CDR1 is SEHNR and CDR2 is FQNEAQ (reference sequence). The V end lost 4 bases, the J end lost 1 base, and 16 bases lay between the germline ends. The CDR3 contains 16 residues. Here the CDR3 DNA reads TGTGCCAGCAGCTACACCCGAACAGGTGGGAACACTGAAGCTTTCTTT. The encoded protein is CASSYTRTGGNTEAFF.

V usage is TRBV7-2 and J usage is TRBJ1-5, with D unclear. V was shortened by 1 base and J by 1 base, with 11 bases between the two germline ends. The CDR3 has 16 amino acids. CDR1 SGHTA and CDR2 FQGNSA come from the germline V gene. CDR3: CASSLGSSTSNQPQHF. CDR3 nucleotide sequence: TGTGCCAGCAGCTTAGGCAGTAGCACGAGCAATCAGCCCCAGCATTTT.

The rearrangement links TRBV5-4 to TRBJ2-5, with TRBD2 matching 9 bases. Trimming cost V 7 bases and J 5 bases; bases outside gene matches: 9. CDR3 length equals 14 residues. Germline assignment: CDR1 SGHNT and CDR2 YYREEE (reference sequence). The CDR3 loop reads CASRIAGERETQYF. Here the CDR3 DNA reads TGTGCCAGCCGGATAGCGGGAGAGCGTGAGACCCAGTACTTC.

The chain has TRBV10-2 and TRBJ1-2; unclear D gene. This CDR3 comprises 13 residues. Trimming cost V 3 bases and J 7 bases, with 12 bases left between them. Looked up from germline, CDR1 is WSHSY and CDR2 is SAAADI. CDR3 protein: CASSDNLLRGYTF. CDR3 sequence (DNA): TGCGCCAGCAGTGACAACCTTTTGCGTGGCTACACCTTC.

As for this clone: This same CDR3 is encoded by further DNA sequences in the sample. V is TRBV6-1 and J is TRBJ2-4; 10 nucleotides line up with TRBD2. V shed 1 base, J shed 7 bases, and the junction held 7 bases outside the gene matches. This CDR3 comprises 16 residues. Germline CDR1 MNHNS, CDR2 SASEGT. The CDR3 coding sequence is TGTGCCAGCAGTGAAGGGCTAGCGGGAGATAGGAACATTCAGTACTTC. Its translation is CASSEGLAGDRNIQYF.

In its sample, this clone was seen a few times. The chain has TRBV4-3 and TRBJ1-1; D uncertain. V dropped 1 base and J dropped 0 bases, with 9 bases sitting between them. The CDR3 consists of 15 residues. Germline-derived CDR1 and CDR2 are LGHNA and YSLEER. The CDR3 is CASSQVTGMNTEAFF. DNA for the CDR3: TGCGCCAGCAGCCAAGTTACGGGAATGAACACTGAAGCTTTCTTT.

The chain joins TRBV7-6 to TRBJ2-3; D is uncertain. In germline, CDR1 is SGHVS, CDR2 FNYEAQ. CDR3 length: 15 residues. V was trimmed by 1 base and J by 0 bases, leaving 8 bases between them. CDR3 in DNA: TGTGCCAGCAGCTTAGTACCGCAGAGCACAGATACGCAGTATTTT. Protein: CASSLVPQSTDTQYF.

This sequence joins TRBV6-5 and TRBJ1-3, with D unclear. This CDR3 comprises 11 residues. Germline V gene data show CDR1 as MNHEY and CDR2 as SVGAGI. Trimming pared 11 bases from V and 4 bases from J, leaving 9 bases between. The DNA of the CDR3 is TGTGCCGGCTCCTGGGGAAACACCATATATTTT. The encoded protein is CAGSWGNTIYF.

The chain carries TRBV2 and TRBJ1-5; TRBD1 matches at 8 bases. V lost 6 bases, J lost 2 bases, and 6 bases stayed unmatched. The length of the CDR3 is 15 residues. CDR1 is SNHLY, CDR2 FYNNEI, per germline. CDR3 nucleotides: TGTGCCAGCAGCCCCGGACAGGGCCGCAATCAGCCCCAGCATTTT. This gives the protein CASSPGQGRNQPQHF.

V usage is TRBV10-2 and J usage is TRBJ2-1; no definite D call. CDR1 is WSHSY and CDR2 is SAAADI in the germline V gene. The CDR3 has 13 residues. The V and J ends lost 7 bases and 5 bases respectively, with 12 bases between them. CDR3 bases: TGCGCCAGCACCGAGTTTTTGGACAATGAGCAGTTCTTC. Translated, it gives CASTEFLDNEQFF.

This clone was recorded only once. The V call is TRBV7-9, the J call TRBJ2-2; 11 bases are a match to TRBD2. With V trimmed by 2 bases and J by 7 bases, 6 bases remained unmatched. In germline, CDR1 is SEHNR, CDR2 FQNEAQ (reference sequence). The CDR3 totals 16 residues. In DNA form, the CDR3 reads TGTGCCAGCAGCTTACCTAGCGGGAGGCAGGGCGGGGAGCTGTTTTTT. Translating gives CASSLPSGRQGGELFF.

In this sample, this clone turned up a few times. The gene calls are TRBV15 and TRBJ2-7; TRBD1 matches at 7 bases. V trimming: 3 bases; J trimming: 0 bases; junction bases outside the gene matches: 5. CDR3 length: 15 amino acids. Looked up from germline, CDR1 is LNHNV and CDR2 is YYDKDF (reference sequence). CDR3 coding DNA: TGTGCCACCAGCAGGGAACAGGGGAGCTCCTACGAGCAGTACTTC. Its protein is CATSREQGSSYEQYF.

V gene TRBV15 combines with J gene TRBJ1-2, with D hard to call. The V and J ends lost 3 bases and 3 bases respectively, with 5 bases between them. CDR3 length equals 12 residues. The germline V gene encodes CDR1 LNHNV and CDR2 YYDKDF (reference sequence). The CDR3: CATSSRDYGYTF. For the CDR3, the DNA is TGTGCCACCAGCAGCCGGGACTATGGCTACACCTTC.

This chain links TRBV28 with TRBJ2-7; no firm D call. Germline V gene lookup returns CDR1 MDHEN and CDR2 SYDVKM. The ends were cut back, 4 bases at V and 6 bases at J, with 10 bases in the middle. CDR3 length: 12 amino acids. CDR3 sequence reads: CASSSNIREQYF. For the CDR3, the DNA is TGTGCCAGCAGTTCAAACATACGCGAGCAGTACTTC.

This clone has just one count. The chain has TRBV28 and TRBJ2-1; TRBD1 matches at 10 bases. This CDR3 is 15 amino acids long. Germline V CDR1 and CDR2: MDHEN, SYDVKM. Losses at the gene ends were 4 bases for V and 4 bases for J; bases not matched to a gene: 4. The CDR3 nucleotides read TGTGCCAGCAGTTCCCGGGACAGGGGATACAATGAGCAGTTCTTC. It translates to CASSSRDRGYNEQFF.

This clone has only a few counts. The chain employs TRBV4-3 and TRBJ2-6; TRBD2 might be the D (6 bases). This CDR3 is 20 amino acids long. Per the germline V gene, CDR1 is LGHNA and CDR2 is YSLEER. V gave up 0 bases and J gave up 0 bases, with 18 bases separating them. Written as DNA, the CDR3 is TGCGCCAGCAGCCAAGATAGTTCCGGGGGATCCCCCTCTGGGGCCAACGTCCTGACTTTC. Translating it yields CASSQDSSGGSPSGANVLTF.

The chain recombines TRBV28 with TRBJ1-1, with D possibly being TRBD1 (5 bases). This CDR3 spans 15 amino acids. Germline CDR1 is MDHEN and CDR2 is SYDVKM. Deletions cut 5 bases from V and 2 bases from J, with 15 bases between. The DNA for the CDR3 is TGTGCCAGCAGTCTATTCACAGGCGCCAACACTGAAGCTTTCTTT. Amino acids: CASSLFTGANTEAFF.

The CDR3 sequence: CASSVGTVPYEQYF. The CDR3 DNA sequence: TGTGCCAGCAGCGTAGGTACTGTACCCTACGAGCAGTACTTC. This chain links TRBV9 with TRBJ2-7; D not certain. The CDR3 totals 14 residues. V was clipped by 0 bases and J by 2 bases, with 9 bases between them. Germline-derived CDR1 and CDR2 are SGDLS and YYNGEE.

The CDR3 bases are TGTGCCATCAGTGAGTCGAGAGGCCTCAGTGGGGCGTGGGAAAAACTGTTTTTT. It yields the protein CAISESRGLSGAWEKLFF. The J gene is TRBJ1-4, the V gene TRBV10-3; D is perhaps TRBD1 (5 bases). The CDR3 sequence is 18 residues long. The ends were cut back, 0 bases at V and 8 bases at J, with 22 bases in the middle. The germline V gene has CDR1 ENHRY and CDR2 SYGVKD.

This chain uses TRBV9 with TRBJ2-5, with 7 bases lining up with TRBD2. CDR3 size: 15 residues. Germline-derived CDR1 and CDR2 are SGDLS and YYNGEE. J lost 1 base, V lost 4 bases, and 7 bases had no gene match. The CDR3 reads CASSPTASGQETQYF. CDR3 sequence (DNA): TGTGCCAGCAGCCCCACCGCTAGCGGCCAAGAGACCCAGTACTTC.

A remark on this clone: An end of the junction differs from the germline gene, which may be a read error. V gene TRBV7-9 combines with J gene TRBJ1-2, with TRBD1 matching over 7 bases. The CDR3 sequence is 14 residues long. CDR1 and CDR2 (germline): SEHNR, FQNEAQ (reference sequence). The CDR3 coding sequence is TGTTCCAGCAGCTTTTCAGGGCAGGGGGGTGGCTACACCTTC. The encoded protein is CSSSFSGQGGGYTF.